This is a list of T cell receptor beta chains from one sample in a study of cytomegalovirus exposure and HLA in healthy donors. Only in-frame clones appear in the TCRdb table, and some are missing; sequencing was by immunoSEQ multiplex PCR. This sample carries roughly 80,000 clones, approximately 80% of them seen once, and the ten largest clones take around 1.9%. The specimen was PBMCs. The receptor source for this set is a woman in her 30s in good health and CMV-seronegative. Both conserved end residues are part of each CDR3. D genes are given only for firm matches. The size entry is marked missing in some rows and otherwise reads once, few, many or a size class.

v_call	d_call	clone_size	j_call	cdr3_length	cdr3_nt	cdr3_aa
TRBV7-9	TRBD2	.	TRBJ2-3	16	TGTGCCAGCAGCTTAGGTCTGGCGGGAGTTAAAGATACGCAGTATTTT	CASSLGLAGVKDTQYF
TRBV9	.	once	TRBJ2-5	15	TGTGCCAGCAGCGTAGACCCCGACCGGAGAGGGACCCAGTACTTC	CASSVDPDRRGTQYF
TRBV4-1	.	.	TRBJ2-3	15	TGCGCCAGCAGCCAAGTGCAAGGGGGAACAGATACGCAGTATTTT	CASSQVQGGTDTQYF
TRBV6-1	TRBD1	.	TRBJ1-2	20	TGTGCCAGCAGTGGGACCGGTCAAAGACAGGGGGCGCCTTATGACTATGGCTACACCTTC	CASSGTGQRQGAPYDYGYTF
TRBV28	.	.	TRBJ1-2	10	TGTGCCAGCAGTGGGGGGTACTACACCTTC	CASSGGYYTF
TRBV6-1	TRBD2	.	TRBJ2-1	17	TGTGCCAGCAGTGAAAGGTCTAGCGGGTCGGCCTACAATGAGCAGTTCTTC	CASSERSSGSAYNEQFF
TRBV28	TRBD1	.	TRBJ2-7	15	TGTGCCAGCAACCGAAGACAGGGGGCGTCCTACGAGCAGTACTTC	CASNRRQGASYEQYF
TRBV28	TRBD1	.	TRBJ2-1	12	TGTGCCAGCCGGGCCCCAGGGGGTGAGCAGTTCTTC	CASRAPGGEQFF
TRBV7-6	.	.	TRBJ2-2	17	TGTGCCAGCAGCCCAGTCATCAGCGGAGTGAACACCGGGGAGCTGTTTTTT	CASSPVISGVNTGELFF
TRBV11-3	TRBD2	.	TRBJ2-1	14	TGTGCCAGCAGCTCCCGGGGGGATTACAATGAGCAGTTCTTC	CASSSRGDYNEQFF
TRBV5-1	TRBD1	.	TRBJ2-7	15	TGCGCCAGCAGCTTGTCCGGACAGGGGTCCCACGAGCAGTACTTC	CASSLSGQGSHEQYF
TRBV7-9	.	.	TRBJ2-5	15	TGTGCCAGCAGCCCAAAGGACAGAGATCAAGAGACCCAGTACTTC	CASSPKDRDQETQYF
TRBV30	.	.	TRBJ2-7	13	TGTGCCTGGGAGGGAAAGGGACATCTCGAGCAGTACTTC	CAWEGKGHLEQYF
TRBV15	TRBD1	.	TRBJ1-1	18	TGTGCCACCAGCCCGGGGGTGGGACAGGGGTTCGTGGACACTGAAGCTTTCTTT	CATSPGVGQGFVDTEAFF
TRBV6-5	TRBD1	.	TRBJ1-2	13	TGTGCCAGCAGACGCTGGCAGGGGGATGGCTACACCTTC	CASRRWQGDGYTF
TRBV27	TRBD1	.	TRBJ1-3	17	TGTGCCAGCAGTTTAGGGACAGGGCCAATCTCTGGAAACACCATATATTTT	CASSLGTGPISGNTIYF
TRBV27	TRBD2	.	TRBJ2-1	14	TGTGCCAGCAGAACTAGCGGGGGGGGAGATGAGCAGTTCTTC	CASRTSGGGDEQFF
TRBV7-8	TRBD1	once	TRBJ1-4	13	TGTGCCAGCAGCAACAGGGGTAATGAAAAACTGTTTTTT	CASSNRGNEKLFF
TRBV30	.	.	TRBJ1-3	13	TGTGCCTGGAGTGGTTCGGGTGGAAACACCATATATTTT	CAWSGSGGNTIYF
TRBV10-3	.	few	TRBJ2-1	18	TGTGCCATCAGTGAGATTTGGAGGAAACATGCCCCGCACAATGAGCAGTTCTTC	CAISEIWRKHAPHNEQFF
TRBV18	.	.	TRBJ1-3	18	TGTGCCAGCTCACCCACAGGGTTACGGGTAACCTCTGGAAACACCATATATTTT	CASSPTGLRVTSGNTIYF
TRBV11-1	.	.	TRBJ2-1	14	TGTGCCAGCAGCTTGGAGGGCTCTCAGCGTGAGCAGTTCTTC	CASSLEGSQREQFF
TRBV23-1	TRBD1	.	TRBJ1-5	17	TGCGCCAGCAGGCCCTCGGGACAGGGGGATGGATATCAGCCCCAGCATTTT	CASRPSGQGDGYQPQHF
TRBV15	TRBD1	.	TRBJ2-7	14	TGTGCCACCAGCAGATGGGACAGCTCCTACGAGCAGTACTTC	CATSRWDSSYEQYF
TRBV6-5	TRBD1	.	TRBJ2-7	15	TGTGCCAGCAGTTTTAGTAGGACAGGCCACCACGAGCAGTACTTC	CASSFSRTGHHEQYF
TRBV14	TRBD2	.	TRBJ2-5	16	TGTGCCAGCAGCCATCCCCGGGGAGGGTCACAAGAGACCCAGTACTTC	CASSHPRGGSQETQYF
TRBV7-9	.	.	TRBJ1-5	13	TGTTCCAGCAGCTTGCGGGAAAATCAGCCCCAGCATTTT	CSSSLRENQPQHF
TRBV7-2	TRBD2	.	TRBJ2-3	14	TGTGCCAGCAGAAAAACGGGAGGTCGGGATACGCAGTATTTT	CASRKTGGRDTQYF
TRBV7-9	.	.	TRBJ1-2	13	TGTGCCAGCAGCCGGGACAAATCCTATGGCTACACCTTC	CASSRDKSYGYTF
TRBV19	TRBD1	.	TRBJ2-1	17	TGTGCCAGTAGCTCAGCCCTGGGGGACAGGGGGATGTGGGAGCAGTTCTTC	CASSSALGDRGMWEQFF
TRBV6-1	TRBD1	.	TRBJ1-1	13	TGTGCCAGCAGAGAACAGGGGACCAGTGAAGCTTTCTTT	CASREQGTSEAFF
TRBV9	.	.	TRBJ1-1	16	TGTGCCAGCAGCGTAGCTGCAGGCCACATGAACACTGAAGCTTTCTTT	CASSVAAGHMNTEAFF
TRBV6-5	TRBD2	.	TRBJ2-3	16	TGTGCCAGCAGTTCCTCTAGCGGGCTTTACACAGATACGCAGTATTTT	CASSSSSGLYTDTQYF
TRBV5-5	.	.	TRBJ1-1	14	TGTGCCAGCAGCGTACAGGGTCGGGTCACTGAAGCTTTCTTT	CASSVQGRVTEAFF
TRBV6-6	TRBD1	.	TRBJ1-3	15	TGTGCCAGCAGTTGGGACAGGGCCTCTGGAAACACCATATATTTT	CASSWDRASGNTIYF
TRBV6-4	TRBD1	.	TRBJ1-3	15	TGTGCCAGCTCCTCCGACAGGGGTTCTGGAAACACCATATATTTT	CASSSDRGSGNTIYF
TRBV9	.	few	TRBJ2-3	16	TGTGCCAGCAGCGTGAAAGGGGGGGGAAGCACAGATACGCAGTATTTT	CASSVKGGGSTDTQYF
TRBV23-1	TRBD2	.	TRBJ2-3	16	TGCGCCAGCAGTCAATCAACTAGCGGGTTCCCAGATACGCAGTATTTT	CASSQSTSGFPDTQYF
TRBV10-3	.	.	TRBJ1-2	15	TGTGCCATCAGTGAGTCTGACTCCAGGGCCTATGGCTACACCTTC	CAISESDSRAYGYTF
TRBV10-3	.	.	TRBJ2-3	13	TGTGCCATCAGTGAGTCGGGACATGGTACGCAGTATTTT	CAISESGHGTQYF
TRBV29-1	.	.	TRBJ2-1	14	TGCAGCGTTTCTTATTTGAGCTCCTACAATGAGCAGTTCTTC	CSVSYLSSYNEQFF
TRBV18	TRBD1	.	TRBJ1-2	16	TGTGCCAGCTCCACGCCACCCGACAGGGGCTACTATGGCTACACCTTC	CASSTPPDRGYYGYTF
TRBV6-1	.	.	TRBJ1-5	14	TGTGCCAGCAGTGAAGTCACCTACAATCAGCCCCAGCATTTT	CASSEVTYNQPQHF
TRBV4-1	.	once	TRBJ1-2	15	TGCGCCAGCAGCCTATTGCGGGGGCATAACTATGGCTACACCTTC	CASSLLRGHNYGYTF
TRBV7-2	.	.	TRBJ2-7	13	TGTGCCAGCAGCCGAGAACAGATCTACGAGCAGTACTTC	CASSREQIYEQYF
TRBV10-3	.	once	TRBJ1-2	12	TGTGCCATCAGTGACAGGGGTAATGGCTACACCTTC	CAISDRGNGYTF
TRBV4-3	.	once	TRBJ2-5	15	TGCGCCAGCAGCCCGGTGGATTCCTCCAAGGGGGAGCAGTACTTC	CASSPVDSSKGEQYF
TRBV12-5	TRBD1	.	TRBJ1-1	14	TGTGCTAGTGGGACAGGGACCTTGAACACTGAAGCTTTCTTT	CASGTGTLNTEAFF